This TCR beta chain stems from a study of PD-1 blockade in classical Hodgkin lymphoma. The data were produced by immunoSEQ multiplex PCR, yet TCRdb's version contains in-frame clones alone and is incomplete. The sample holds 21,000 or so clones, about 85% seen once. Sample time point: cycle 4 day 1 (C4D1), after 6 weeks of nivolumab. Autologous stem cell transplantation was followed by relapse in every patient, and brentuximab vedotin exposure varied. CDR3 size: 15 residues. The trim removed 3 bases at V and 2 bases at J, leaving 2 bases unmatched. CDR1 SGHTA and CDR2 FQGNSA come from the germline V gene.

Sequencing was performed on peripheral blood mononuclear cells (PBMCs), taken before the fourth cycle of nivolumab. The J gene is TRBJ2-1, the V gene TRBV7-2; 9 nucleotides match TRBD1. This clonotype was obtained from a human donor with classical Hodgkin lymphoma. The CDR3, as DNA: TGTGCCAGCAGCTTTGACAGGGGGACCTACAATGAGCAGTTCTTC. Its protein product is CASSFDRGTYNEQFF.